The subject of this entry is one T cell receptor (beta chain). The data were taken from a study of blood T cell repertoires in COVID-19. Across the study: There were acute and convalescent COVID-19 samples, and they came from the United States, Italy and Spain. T cells, B-cell-depleted T cells, or PBMCs provided the cDNA or gDNA that served as material.

How the authors handled the data: Cell counts per sample came from amplifying reference gene primers. The repertoire was sequenced with immunoSEQ multiplex PCR; TCRdb's copy has only in-frame clones and lacks some. The V and J calls and clone size are taken from that table; D and trimming were inferred from the DNA. The sample records 35,000 to 45,000 clones, almost 85% being singletons. Trimming removed 5 bases at V and 0 bases at J, with 15 bases between. This CDR3 region has 17 residues. Germline values: CDR1 SGHRS, CDR2 YFSETQ. V gene TRBV5-1 combines with J gene TRBJ1-6; D gene unclear. Sequencing was performed on peripheral blood. This TCR came from a human donor in a cohort sampled during active COVID-19. CDR3 sequence: CASRSLAGSSYNSPLHF. The CDR3 nucleotides read TGCGCCAGCAGAAGCTTAGCGGGGAGCTCCTATAATTCACCCCTCCACTTT.